Detailed here is one T cell receptor (beta chain). Its matching antigen is unknown. PCR amplification relied on 60 Vbeta primers (plus 13 Jbeta primers). Assay used: immunoSEQ multiplex PCR; TCRdb lists only in-frame clones, some missing. The sample holds some 84,000 clones. The data derive from a study of cytomegalovirus exposure and HLA in healthy donors. The CDR3 length is 15 residues. Germline CDR1 is SGHNT and CDR2 is YYREEE (reference sequence). Trimming stripped 5 bases from V and 3 bases from J, with 17 bases between. Study-wide results and limits: Accounts indicate the classifier identified cytomegalovirus status with strong specificity and sensitivity.

Sequences were obtained from PBMCs. This TCR derives from a man in his fifties or sixties in good health and CMV-seronegative. The V gene is TRBV5-4, the J gene TRBJ1-2; possible D gene TRBD1, 5 bases. The CDR3 DNA follows: TGTGCCAGCAGACGGGGCGGGGCGCGAGACTATGGCTACACCTTC. Its translation: CASRRGGARDYGYTF.